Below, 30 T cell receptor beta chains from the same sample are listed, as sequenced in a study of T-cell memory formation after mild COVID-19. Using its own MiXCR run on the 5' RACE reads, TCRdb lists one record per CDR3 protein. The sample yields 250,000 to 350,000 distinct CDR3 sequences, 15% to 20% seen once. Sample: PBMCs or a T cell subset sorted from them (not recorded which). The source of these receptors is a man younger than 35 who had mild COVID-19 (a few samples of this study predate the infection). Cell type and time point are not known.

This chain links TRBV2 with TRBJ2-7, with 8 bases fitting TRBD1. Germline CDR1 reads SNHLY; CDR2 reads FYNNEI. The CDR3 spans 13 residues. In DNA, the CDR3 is TGTTCAACAGGGGGGCCCGTCTCCTACGAGCAGTACTTC. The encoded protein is CSTGGPVSYEQYF.

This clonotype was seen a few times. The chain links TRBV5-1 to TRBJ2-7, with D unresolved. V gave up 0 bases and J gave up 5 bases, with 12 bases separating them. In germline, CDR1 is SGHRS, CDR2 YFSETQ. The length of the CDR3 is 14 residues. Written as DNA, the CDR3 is TGCGCCAGCAGCTTGGGACCGGCTTCCGACGAGCAGTACTTC. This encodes CASSLGPASDEQYF.

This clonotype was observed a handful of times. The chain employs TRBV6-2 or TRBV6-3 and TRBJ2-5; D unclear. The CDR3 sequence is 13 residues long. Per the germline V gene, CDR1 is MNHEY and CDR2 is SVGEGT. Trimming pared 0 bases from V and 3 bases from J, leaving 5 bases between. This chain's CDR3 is CASSYSREETQYF. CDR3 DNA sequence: TGTGCCAGCAGTTACTCCCGAGAAGAGACCCAGTACTTC.

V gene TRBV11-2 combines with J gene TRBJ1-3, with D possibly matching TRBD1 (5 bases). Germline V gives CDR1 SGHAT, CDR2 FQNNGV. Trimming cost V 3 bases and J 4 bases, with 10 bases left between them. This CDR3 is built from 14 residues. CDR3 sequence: CASSFLDSGNTIYF. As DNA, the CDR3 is TGTGCCAGCAGCTTTCTAGACAGCGGAAACACCATATATTTT.

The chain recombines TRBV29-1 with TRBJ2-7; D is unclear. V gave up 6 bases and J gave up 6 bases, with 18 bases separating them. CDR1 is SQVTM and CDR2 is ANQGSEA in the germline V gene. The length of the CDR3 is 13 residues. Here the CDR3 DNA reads TGCAGCGTGGGGTATTTGACTCCGGGCGAGCAGTACTTC. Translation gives CSVGYLTPGEQYF.

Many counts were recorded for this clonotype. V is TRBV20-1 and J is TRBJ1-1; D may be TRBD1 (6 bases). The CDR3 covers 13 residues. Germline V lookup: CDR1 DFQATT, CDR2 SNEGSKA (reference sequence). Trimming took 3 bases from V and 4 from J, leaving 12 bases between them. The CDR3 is CSASRDRTTEAFF. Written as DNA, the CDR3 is TGCAGTGCTAGCCGCGACAGGACCACTGAAGCTTTCTTT.

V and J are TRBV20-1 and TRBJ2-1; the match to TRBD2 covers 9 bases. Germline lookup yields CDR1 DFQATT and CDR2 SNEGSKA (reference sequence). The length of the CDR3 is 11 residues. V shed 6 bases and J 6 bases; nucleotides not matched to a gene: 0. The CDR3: CSATSGNEQFF. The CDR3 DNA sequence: TGCAGTGCGACTAGCGGCAATGAGCAGTTCTTC.

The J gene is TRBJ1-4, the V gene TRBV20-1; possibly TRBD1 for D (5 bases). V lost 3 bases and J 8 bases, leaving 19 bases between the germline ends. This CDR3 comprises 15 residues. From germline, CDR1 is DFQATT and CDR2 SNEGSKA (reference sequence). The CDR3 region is CSARNRGDSGEKLFF. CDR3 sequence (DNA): TGCAGTGCTAGGAATCGGGGCGATTCGGGCGAAAAACTGTTTTTT.

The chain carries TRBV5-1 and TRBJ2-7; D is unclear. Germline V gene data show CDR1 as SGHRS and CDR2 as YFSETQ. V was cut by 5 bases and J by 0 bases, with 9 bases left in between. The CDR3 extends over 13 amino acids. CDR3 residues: CASRPVLSYEQYV. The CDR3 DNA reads TGCGCCAGCAGGCCCGTCCTCTCCTACGAGCAGTACGTC.

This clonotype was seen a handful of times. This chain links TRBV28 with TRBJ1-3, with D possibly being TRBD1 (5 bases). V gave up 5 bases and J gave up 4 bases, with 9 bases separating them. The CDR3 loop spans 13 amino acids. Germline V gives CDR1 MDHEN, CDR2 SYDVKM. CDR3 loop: CASSQQGGNTIYF. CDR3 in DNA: TGTGCCAGCAGTCAGCAGGGAGGAAACACCATATATTTT.

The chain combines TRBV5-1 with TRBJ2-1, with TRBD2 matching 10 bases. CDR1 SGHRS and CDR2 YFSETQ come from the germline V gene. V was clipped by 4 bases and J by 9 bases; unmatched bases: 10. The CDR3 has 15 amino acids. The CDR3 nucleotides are TGCGCCAGCAGCGCTGGACTAGCGGAAGATAGTGAGCAGTTCTTC. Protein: CASSAGLAEDSEQFF.

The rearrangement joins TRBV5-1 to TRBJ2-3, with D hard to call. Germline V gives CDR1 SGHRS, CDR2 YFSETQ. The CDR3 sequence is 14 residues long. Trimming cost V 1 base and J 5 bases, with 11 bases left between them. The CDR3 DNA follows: TGCGCCAGCAGCTTGATGCAGAATAGAGATACGCAGTATTTT. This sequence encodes CASSLMQNRDTQYF.

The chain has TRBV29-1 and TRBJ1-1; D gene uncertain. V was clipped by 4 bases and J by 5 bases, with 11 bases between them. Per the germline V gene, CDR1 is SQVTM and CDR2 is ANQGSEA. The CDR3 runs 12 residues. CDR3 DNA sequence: TGCAGCGTTGGACTGGGAGGGACTGAAGCTTTCTTT. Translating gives CSVGLGGTEAFF.

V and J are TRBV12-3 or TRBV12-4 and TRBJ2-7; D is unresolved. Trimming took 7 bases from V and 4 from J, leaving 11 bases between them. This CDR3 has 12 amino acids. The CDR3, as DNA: TGTGCCAGCAAATCAGGCTCATACGAGCAGTACTTC. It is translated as CASKSGSYEQYF.

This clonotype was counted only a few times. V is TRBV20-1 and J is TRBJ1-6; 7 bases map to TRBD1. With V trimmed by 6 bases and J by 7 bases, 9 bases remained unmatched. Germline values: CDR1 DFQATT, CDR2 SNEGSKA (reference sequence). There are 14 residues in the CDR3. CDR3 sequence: CSAPQTGINSPLHF. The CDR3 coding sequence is TGCAGTGCACCTCAGACAGGGATAAATTCACCCCTCCACTTT.

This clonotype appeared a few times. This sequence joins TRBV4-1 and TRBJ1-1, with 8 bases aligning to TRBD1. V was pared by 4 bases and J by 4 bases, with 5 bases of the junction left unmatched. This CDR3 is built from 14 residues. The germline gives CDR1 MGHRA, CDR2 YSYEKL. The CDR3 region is CASSPYTGGTEAFF. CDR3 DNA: TGCGCCAGCAGCCCTTACACAGGGGGCACTGAAGCTTTCTTT.

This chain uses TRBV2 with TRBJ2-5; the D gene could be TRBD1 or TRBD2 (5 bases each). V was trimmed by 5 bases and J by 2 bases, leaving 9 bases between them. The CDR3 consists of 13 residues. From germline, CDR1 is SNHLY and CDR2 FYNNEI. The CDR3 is CASSRDGQETQYF. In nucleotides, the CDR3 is TGTGCCAGCAGTCGGGACGGGCAAGAGACCCAGTACTTC.

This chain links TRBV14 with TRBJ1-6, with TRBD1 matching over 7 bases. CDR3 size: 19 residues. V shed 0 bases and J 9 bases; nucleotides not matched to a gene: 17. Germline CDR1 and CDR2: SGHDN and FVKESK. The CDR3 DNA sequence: TGTGCCAGCAGCCAAGATCCGGGGGCGGCGACAGGGCCCCTTTCACCCCTCCACTTT. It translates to CASSQDPGAATGPLSPLHF.

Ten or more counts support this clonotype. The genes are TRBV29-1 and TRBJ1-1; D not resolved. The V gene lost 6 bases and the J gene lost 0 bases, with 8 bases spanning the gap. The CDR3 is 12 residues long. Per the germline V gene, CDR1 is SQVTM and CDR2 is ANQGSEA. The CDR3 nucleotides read TGCAGCGTCGCAGTTATGAACACTGAAGCTTTCTTT. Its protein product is CSVAVMNTEAFF.

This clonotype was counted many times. The CDR3 reads CAIPGPGSEKLFF. For the CDR3, the DNA is TGTGCCATACCGGGACCCGGGAGTGAAAAACTGTTTTTT. This rearrangement joins TRBV21-1 to TRBJ1-4; the D call of TRBD1 is as the table states it, not checked on the DNA. TRBV21-1 is a pseudogene segment. This CDR3 has 13 amino acids.

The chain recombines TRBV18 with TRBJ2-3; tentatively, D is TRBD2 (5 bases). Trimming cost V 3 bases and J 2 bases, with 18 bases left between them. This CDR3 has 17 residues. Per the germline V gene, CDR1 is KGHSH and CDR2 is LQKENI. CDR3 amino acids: CASSPPGRVAHTDTQYF. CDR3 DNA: TGTGCCAGCTCACCCCCCGGTCGGGTAGCGCACACAGATACGCAGTATTTT.

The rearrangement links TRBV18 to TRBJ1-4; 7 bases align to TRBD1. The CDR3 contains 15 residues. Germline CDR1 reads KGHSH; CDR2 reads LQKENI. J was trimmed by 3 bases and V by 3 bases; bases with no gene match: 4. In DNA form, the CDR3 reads TGTGCCAGCTCACCCCCGGGACAGCCTAATGAAAAACTGTTTTTT. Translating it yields CASSPPGQPNEKLFF.

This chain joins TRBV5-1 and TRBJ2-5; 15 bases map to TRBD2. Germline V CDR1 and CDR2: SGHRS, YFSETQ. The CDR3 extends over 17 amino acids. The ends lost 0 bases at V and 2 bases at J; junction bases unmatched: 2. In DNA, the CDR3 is TGCGCCAGCAGCTTGGCCGGACTAGCGGGGGGGCAAGAGACCCAGTACTTC. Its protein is CASSLAGLAGGQETQYF. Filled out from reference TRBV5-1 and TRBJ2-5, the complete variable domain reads KAGVTQTPRYLIKTRGQQVTLSCSPISGHRSVSWYQQTPGQGLQFLFEYFSETQRNKGNFPGRFSGRQFSNSRSEMNVSTLELGDSALYLCASSLAGLAGGQETQYFGPGTRLLVL.

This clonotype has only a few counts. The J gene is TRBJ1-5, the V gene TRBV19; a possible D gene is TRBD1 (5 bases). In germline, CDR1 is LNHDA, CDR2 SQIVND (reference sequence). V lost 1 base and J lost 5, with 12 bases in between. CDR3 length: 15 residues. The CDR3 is CASSIAGLYHQPQHF. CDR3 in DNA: TGTGCCAGTAGTATAGCGGGACTCTACCATCAGCCCCAGCATTTT.

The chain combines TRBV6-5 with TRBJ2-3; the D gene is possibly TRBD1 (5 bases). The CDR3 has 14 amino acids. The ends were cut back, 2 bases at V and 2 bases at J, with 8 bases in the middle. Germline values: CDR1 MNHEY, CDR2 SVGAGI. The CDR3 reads CASSYRQLTDTQYF. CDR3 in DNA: TGTGCCAGCAGTTACCGACAGCTCACAGATACGCAGTATTTT.

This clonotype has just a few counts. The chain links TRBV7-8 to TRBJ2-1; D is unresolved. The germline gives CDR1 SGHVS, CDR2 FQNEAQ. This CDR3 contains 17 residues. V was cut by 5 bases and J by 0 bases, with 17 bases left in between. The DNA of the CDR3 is TGTGCCAGCAGCCAACTGGTATCCTGGAGCTCCTACAATGAGCAGTTCTTC. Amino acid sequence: CASSQLVSWSSYNEQFF. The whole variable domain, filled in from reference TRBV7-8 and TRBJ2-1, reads GAGVSQSPRYKVAKRGQDVALRCDPISGHVSLFWYQQALGQGPEFLTYFQNEAQLDKSGLPSDRFFAERPEGSVSTLKIQRTQQEDSAVYLCASSQLVSWSSYNEQFFGPGTRLTVL.

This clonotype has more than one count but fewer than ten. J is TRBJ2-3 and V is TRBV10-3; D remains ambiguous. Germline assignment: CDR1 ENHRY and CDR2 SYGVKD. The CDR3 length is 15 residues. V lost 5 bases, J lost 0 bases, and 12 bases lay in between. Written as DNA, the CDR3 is TGTGCCATCAGTCGAGGTGGGATCAGCACAGATACGCAGTATTTT. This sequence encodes CAISRGGISTDTQYF.

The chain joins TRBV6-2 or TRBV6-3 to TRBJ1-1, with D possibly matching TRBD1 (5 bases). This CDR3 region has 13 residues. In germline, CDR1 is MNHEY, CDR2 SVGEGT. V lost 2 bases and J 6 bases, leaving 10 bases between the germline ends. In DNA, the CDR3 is TGTGCCAGCAGTTACGGGACGCCGCCTGAAGCTTTCTTT. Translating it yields CASSYGTPPEAFF.

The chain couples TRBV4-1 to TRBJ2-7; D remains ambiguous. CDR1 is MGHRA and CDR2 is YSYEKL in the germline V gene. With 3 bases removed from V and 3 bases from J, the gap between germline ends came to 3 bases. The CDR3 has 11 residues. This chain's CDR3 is CASSHYYEQYF. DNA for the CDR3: TGCGCCAGCAGCCACTACTACGAGCAGTACTTC.

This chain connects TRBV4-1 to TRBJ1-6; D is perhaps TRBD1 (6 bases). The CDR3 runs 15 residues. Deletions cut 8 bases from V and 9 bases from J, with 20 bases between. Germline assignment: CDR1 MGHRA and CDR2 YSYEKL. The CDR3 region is CASGTGFGRGSPLHF. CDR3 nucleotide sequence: TGCGCCAGCGGAACAGGGTTTGGTCGTGGTTCACCCCTCCACTTT.